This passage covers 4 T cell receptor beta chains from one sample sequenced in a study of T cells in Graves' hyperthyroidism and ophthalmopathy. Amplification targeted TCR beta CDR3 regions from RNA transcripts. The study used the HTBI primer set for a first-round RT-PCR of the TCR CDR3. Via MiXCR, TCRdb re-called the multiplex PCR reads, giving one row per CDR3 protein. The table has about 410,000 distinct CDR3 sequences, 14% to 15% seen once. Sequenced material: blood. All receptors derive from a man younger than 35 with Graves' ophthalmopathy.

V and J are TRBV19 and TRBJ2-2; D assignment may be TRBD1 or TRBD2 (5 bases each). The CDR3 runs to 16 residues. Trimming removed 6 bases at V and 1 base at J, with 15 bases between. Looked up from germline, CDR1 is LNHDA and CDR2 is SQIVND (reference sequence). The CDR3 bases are TGTGCCAGTAGGAAATTGGGGGAATTGAACACCGGGGAGCTGTTTTTT. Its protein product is CASRKLGELNTGELFF.

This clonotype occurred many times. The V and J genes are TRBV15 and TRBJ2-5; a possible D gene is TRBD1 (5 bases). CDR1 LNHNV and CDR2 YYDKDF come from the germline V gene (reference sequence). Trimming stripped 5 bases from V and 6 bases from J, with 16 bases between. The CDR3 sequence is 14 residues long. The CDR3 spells CATSLRDVGQTQYF. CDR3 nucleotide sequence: TGTGCCACCAGCCTAAGAGATGTGGGGCAGACCCAGTACTTC.

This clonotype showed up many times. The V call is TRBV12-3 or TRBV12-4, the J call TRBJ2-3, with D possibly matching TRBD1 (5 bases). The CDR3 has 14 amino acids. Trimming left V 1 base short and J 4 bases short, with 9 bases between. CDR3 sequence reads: CASSLGPGSDTQYF. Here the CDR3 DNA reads TGTGCCAGCAGTTTAGGGCCAGGGTCAGATACGCAGTATTTT.

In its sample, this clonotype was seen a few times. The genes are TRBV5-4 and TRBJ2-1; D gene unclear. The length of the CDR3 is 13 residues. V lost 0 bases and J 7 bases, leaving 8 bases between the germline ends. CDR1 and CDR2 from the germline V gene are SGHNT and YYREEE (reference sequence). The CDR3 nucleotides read TGTGCCAGCAGCTTGGATTCCTGGAATGAGCAGTTCTTC. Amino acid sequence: CASSLDSWNEQFF.